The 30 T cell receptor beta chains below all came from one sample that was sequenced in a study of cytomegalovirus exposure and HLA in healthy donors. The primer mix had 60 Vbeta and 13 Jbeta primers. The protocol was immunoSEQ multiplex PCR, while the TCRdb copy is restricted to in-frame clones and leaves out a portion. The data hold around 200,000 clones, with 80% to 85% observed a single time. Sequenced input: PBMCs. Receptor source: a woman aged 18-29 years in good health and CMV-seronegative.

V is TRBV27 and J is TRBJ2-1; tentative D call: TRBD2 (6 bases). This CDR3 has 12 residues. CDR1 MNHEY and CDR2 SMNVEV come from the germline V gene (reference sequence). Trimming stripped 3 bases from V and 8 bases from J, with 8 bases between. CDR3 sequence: CASSLEGHEQFF. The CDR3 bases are TGTGCCAGCAGTTTGGAGGGCCATGAGCAGTTCTTC.

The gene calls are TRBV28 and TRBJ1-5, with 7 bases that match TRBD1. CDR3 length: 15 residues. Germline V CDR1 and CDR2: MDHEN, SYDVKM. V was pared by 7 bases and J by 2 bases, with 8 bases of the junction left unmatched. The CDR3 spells CASTPQGFGNQPQHF. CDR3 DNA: TGTGCCAGCACACCACAGGGGTTCGGCAATCAGCCCCAGCATTTT. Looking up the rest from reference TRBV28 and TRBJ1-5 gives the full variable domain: DVKVTQSSRYLVKRTGEKVFLECVQDMDHENMFWYRQDPGLGLRLIYFSYDVKMKEKGDIPEGYSVSREKKERFSLILESASTNQTSMYLCASTPQGFGNQPQHFGDGTRLSIL.

DNA for the CDR3: TGTGCCACCTCTGGCGGGACCCCCTACGAGCAGTACTTC. This translates into CATSGGTPYEQYF. The V gene is TRBV11-2, the J gene TRBJ2-7; maybe TRBD2 (6 bases). CDR1 SGHAT and CDR2 FQNNGV come from the germline V gene. This CDR3 is built from 13 residues. Trimming removed 10 bases from V and 2 bases from J, with 15 bases in between.

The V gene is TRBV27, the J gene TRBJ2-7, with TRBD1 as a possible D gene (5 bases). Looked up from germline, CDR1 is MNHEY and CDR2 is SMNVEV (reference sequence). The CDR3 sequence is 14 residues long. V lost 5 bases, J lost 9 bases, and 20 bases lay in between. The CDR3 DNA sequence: TGTGCCAGCAGTCTCTCTCGACAGTCGCCTCGGCAGTACTTC. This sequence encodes CASSLSRQSPRQYF.

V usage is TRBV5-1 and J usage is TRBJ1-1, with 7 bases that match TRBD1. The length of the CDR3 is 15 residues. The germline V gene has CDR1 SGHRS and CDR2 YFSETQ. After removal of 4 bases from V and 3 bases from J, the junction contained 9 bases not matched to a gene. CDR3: CASSRIGGRDTEAFF. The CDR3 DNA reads TGCGCCAGCAGCCGAATAGGGGGCCGCGACACTGAAGCTTTCTTT.

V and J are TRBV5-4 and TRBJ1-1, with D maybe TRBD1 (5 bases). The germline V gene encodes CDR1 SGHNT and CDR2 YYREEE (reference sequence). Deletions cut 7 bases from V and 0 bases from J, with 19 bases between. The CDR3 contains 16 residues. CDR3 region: CASVPGEPGVNTEAFF. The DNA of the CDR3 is TGTGCCAGCGTCCCAGGAGAGCCGGGGGTGAACACTGAAGCTTTCTTT.

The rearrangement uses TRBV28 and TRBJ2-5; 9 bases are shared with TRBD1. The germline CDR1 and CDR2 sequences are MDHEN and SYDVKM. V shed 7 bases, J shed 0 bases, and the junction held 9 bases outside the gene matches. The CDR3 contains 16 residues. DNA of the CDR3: TGTGCCAGCACCACAGGTTGGGACAGGGACCAAGAGACCCAGTACTTC. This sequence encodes CASTTGWDRDQETQYF.

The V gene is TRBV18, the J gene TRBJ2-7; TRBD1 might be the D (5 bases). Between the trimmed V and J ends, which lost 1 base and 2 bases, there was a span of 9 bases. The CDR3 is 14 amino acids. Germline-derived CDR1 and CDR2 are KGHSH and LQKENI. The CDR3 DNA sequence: TGTGCCAGCTCACCACTCGACAGAACCTACGAGCAGTACTTC. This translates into CASSPLDRTYEQYF.

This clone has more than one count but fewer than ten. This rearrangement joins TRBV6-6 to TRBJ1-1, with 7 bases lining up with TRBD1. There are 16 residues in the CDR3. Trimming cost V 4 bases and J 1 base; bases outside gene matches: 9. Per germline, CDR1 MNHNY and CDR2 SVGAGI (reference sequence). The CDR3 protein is CASSSTPTGANTEAFF. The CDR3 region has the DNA TGTGCCAGCAGTTCTACTCCTACAGGGGCGAACACTGAAGCTTTCTTT.

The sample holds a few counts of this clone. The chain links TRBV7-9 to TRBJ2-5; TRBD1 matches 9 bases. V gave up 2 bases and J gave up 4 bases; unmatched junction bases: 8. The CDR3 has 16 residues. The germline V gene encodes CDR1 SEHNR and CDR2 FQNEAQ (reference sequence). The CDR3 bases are TGTGCCAGCAGCTTAACGGGACAGGGCGTTGGAGAGACCCAGTACTTC. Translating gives CASSLTGQGVGETQYF.

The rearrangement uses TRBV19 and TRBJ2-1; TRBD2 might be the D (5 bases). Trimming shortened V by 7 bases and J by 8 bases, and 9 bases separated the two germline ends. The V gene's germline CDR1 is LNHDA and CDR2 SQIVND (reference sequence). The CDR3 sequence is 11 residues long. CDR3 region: CASIEGHEQFF. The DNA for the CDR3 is TGTGCCAGTATTGAGGGTCATGAGCAGTTCTTC.

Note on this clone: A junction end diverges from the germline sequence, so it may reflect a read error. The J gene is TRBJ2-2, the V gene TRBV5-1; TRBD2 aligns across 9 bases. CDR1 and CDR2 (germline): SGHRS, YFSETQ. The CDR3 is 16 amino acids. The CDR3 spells CASSLVSGGRTGELVF. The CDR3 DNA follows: TGCGCCAGCAGCTTGGTTAGCGGGGGAAGAACCGGGGAGCTGGTTTTT.

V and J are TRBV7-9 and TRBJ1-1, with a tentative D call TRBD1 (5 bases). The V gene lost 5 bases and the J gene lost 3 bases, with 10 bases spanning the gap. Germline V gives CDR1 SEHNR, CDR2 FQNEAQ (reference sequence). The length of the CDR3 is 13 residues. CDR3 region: CASSPAGYTEAFF. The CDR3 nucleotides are TGTGCCAGCAGCCCCGCAGGGTACACTGAAGCTTTCTTT.

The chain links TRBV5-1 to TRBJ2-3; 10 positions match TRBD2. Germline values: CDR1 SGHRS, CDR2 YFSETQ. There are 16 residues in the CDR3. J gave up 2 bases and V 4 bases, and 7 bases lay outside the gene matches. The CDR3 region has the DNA TGCGCCAGCAGCCAGAAGCGGGGGGGTGACACAGATACGCAGTATTTT. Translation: CASSQKRGGDTDTQYF.

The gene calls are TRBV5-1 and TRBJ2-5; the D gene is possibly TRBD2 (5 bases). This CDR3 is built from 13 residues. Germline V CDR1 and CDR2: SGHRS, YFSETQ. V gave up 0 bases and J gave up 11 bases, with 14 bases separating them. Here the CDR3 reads CASSLAAMGEQYF. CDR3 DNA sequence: TGCGCCAGCAGCTTGGCAGCCATGGGAGAGCAGTACTTC.

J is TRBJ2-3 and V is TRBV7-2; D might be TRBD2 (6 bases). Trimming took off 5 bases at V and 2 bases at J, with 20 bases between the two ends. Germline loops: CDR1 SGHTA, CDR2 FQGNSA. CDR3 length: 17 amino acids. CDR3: CASSPRWLASTTDTQYF. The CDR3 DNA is TGTGCCAGCAGCCCAAGGTGGCTAGCGAGTACCACAGATACGCAGTATTTT.

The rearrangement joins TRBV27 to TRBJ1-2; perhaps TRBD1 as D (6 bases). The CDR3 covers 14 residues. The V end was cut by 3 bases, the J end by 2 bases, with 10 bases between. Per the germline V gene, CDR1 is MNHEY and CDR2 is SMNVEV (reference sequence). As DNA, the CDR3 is TGTGCCAGCAGTTTCCAGGGGCTGAACTATGGCTACACCTTC. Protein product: CASSFQGLNYGYTF.

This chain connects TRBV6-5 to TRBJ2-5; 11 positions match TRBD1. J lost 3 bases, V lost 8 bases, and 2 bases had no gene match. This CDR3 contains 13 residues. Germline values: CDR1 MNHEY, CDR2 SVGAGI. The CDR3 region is CASEGQGEETQYF. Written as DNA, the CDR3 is TGTGCCAGCGAGGGACAGGGGGAAGAGACCCAGTACTTC.

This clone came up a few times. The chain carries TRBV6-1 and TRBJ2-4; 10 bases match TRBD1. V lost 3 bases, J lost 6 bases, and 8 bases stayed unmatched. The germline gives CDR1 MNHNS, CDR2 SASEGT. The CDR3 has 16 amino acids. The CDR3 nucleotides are TGTGCCAGCAGTGACCGGGACAGGGGTAATATAAACATTCAGTACTTC. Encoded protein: CASSDRDRGNINIQYF.

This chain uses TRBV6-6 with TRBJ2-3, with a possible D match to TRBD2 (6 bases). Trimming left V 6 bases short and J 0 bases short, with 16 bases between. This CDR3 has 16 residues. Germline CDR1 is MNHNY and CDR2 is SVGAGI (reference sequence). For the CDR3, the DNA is TGTGCCAGCAGCCTACCGGGGACTCAGAGCACAGATACGCAGTATTTT. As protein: CASSLPGTQSTDTQYF.

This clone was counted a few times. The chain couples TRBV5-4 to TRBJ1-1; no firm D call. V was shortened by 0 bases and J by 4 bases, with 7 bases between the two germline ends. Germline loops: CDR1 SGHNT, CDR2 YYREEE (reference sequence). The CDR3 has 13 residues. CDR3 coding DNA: TGTGCCAGCAGCTTGGATCCCCTCACTGAAGCTTTCTTT. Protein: CASSLDPLTEAFF.

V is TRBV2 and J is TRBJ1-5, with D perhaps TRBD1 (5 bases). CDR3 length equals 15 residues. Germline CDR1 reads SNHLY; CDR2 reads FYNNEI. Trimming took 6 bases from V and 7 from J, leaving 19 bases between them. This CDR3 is CASRVLGGFEQPQHF. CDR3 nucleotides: TGTGCCAGCAGAGTCTTGGGGGGGTTCGAACAGCCCCAGCATTTT.

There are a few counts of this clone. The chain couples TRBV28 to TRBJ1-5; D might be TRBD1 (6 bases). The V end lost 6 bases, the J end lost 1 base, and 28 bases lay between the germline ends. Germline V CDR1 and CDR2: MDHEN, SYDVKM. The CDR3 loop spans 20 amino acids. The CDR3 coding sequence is TGTGCCAGCAGCCGAACGTGGGGGGGGGCGGGTAAGGCGAGCAATCAGCCCCAGCATTTT. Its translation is CASSRTWGGAGKASNQPQHF.

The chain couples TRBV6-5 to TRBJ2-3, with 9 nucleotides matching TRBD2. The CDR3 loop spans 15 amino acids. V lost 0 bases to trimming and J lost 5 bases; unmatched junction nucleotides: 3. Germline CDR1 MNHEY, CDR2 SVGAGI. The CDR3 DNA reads TGTGCCAGCAGTTACTCTAGCGGGAGTCGAGATACGCAGTATTTT. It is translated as CASSYSSGSRDTQYF.

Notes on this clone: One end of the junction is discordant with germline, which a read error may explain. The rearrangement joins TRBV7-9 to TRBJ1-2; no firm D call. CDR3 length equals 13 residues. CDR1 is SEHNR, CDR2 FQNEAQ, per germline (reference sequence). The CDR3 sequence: CSSSPGSLYGYTF. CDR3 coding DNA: TGTTCCAGCAGCCCCGGGAGCCTCTATGGCTACACCTTC.

The CDR3 DNA reads as TGTGCCAGCAAGGTCGGGACAGCCTTTTACGAGCAGTACTTC. As protein: CASKVGTAFYEQYF. The J gene is TRBJ2-7, the V gene TRBV6-1; 7 bases are shared with TRBD1. There are 14 residues in the CDR3. The ends lost 7 bases at V and 4 bases at J; junction bases unmatched: 10. Per germline, CDR1 MNHNS and CDR2 SASEGT.

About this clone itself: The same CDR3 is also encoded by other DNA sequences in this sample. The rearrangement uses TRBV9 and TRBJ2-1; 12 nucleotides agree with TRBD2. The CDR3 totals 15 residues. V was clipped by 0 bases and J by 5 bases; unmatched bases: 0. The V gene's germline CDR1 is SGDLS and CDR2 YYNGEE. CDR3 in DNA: TGTGCCAGCAGCGTAGGACTAGCGGGAGACAATGAGCAGTTCTTC. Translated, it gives CASSVGLAGDNEQFF.

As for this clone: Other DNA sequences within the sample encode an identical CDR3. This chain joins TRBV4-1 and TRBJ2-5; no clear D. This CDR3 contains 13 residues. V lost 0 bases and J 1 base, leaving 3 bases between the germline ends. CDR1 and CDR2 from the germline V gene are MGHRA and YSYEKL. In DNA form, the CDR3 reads TGCGCCAGCAGCCAAGACAGCCAAGAGACCCAGTACTTC. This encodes CASSQDSQETQYF.

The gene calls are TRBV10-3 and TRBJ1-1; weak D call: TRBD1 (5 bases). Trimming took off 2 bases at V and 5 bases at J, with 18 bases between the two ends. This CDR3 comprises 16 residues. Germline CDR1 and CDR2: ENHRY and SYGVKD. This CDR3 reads CAISEDPRQGWTEAFF. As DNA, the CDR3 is TGTGCCATCAGTGAGGATCCCCGGCAGGGTTGGACTGAAGCTTTCTTT.

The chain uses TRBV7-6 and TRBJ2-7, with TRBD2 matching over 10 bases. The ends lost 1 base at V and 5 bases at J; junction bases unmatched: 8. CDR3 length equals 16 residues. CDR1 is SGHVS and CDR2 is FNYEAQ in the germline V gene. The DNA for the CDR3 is TGTGCCAGCAGCTTAGACGATACTAGCGGGGCGGACGAGCAGTACTTC. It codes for CASSLDDTSGADEQYF.